Sequencing of this T cell receptor (beta chain) was carried out in a study of T cell responses to AZD1222 COVID-19 vaccine. This clone appeared a single time. Its antigen remains unidentified. Both about-4-week and about-12-week second-dose recipients were combined. The protocol was immunoSEQ multiplex PCR, while the TCRdb copy is restricted to in-frame clones and leaves out a portion. The sample lists fewer than 150,000 clones, 88% seen once, with about 6.8% in the top ten. General study results and limits: There were mostly white British donors and more females than males, and clonal diversity was possibly underestimated. Spike-specific TCR breadth and depth were elevated following two AZD1222 doses.

Trimming pared 1 base from V and 4 bases from J, leaving 8 bases between. The germline V gene encodes CDR1 LGHDT and CDR2 YNNKEL (reference sequence). This CDR3 is 14 amino acids long. This sequence was found in an adult who received the AZD1222 COVID-19 vaccine. The chain is built from TRBV3-1 (or the pseudogene TRBV3-2) and TRBJ1-5; D is uncertain. The sample in question was peripheral blood, obtained 28 days after the second AZD1222 dose. The CDR3 DNA is TGTGCCAGCAGCCAAGTGGGAGATAATCAGCCCCAGCATTTT. Encoded protein: CASSQVGDNQPQHF.